Detailed here is one T cell receptor (beta chain). Trimming took off 3 bases at V and 5 bases at J, with 4 bases between the two ends. The CDR3 has 12 residues. CDR1 is SGHTA, CDR2 FQGTGA, per germline. The data derive from a study of technical replicates of blood from a handful of donors. TCRdb's copy holds only in-frame clones and misses some; the assay was immunoSEQ multiplex PCR. The data contain about 80,000 clones, roughly 97% of them singletons. The clonotype was recovered from a human donor in good health. Material: T cells isolated from PBMCs. The chain uses TRBV7-3 and TRBJ2-2; D is unresolved. The CDR3 DNA sequence: TGTGCCAGCAGCTTTACTACCGGGGAGCTGTTTTTT. Encoded protein: CASSFTTGELFF.